This TCR beta chain originates from a study of identical twins. Whole-study findings and limits: In cord blood, abundant beta clonotypes had fewer insertions; memory showed no trend.

As to this clonotype: Its antigen is not identified.

cDNA carried unique molecular identifiers, and a universal primer site was added by template switching. TCRdb reprocessed the 5' RACE reads via MiXCR and lists one record per CDR3 protein. Here the sample spans approximately 500,000 distinct CDR3 sequences, 13% to 15% being singletons. This same sample was also part of a study on yellow fever vaccine responses in identical twins.

The sequence came from a woman between 18 and 29 years old in good health. The sample comprised CD4+ T cells sorted from blood.

CDR3 nucleotides: TGCAGTGCTCGCCGGGTGGTGGTCACCGGGGAGCTGTTTTTT. It specifies CSARRVVVTGELFF. The chain is built from TRBV20-1 and TRBJ2-2; D uncertain. In germline, CDR1 is DFQATT, CDR2 SNEGSKA (reference sequence). This CDR3 spans 14 amino acids. V lost 5 bases, J lost 4 bases, and 14 bases lay in between.